This T cell receptor (beta chain) was captured by sequencing in a study of identical twins. This CDR3 contains 18 residues. J was trimmed by 0 bases and V by 0 bases; bases with no gene match: 7. Germline V gives CDR1 LNHNV, CDR2 YYDKDF (reference sequence). TCRdb analysed the 5' RACE reads with MiXCR anew, one entry per CDR3 protein. Of roughly 690,000 distinct CDR3 sequences in the sample, around 6% were seen once. The origin of this receptor is a man aged 18 to 30 in good health. The J gene is TRBJ2-1, the V gene TRBV15, with 8 bases matching TRBD2. The specimen was naive T cells sorted from blood. The CDR3 DNA reads as TGTGCCACCAGCAGAGATCCGGGAGGGCCGAGCTCCTACAATGAGCAGTTCTTC. It specifies CATSRDPGGPSSYNEQFF.